This T cell receptor beta chain was retrieved from a study of T cell responses to AZD1222 COVID-19 vaccine. Broader study findings: At baseline, seropositivity was found in only a handful of AZD1222 recipients.

This CDR3 has 14 residues. Germline CDR1 MNHEY, CDR2 SMNVEV (reference sequence). Trimming shortened V by 2 bases and J by 4 bases, and 9 bases separated the two germline ends. TCRdb's table, derived via immunoSEQ multiplex PCR, lists solely in-frame clones and lacks some. The sample has about 79,000 clones, around 80% seen once. For this clone: Its specificity is not known.

This chain uses TRBV27 with TRBJ1-3; D gene unclear. Sequencing was performed on peripheral blood, taken on day 0 of AZD1222 vaccination. The source of this sequence is an adult in good health. CDR3: CASSLRTPGNTIYF. In DNA, the CDR3 is TGTGCCAGCAGTTTAAGGACTCCGGGAAACACCATATATTTT.